The text below deals with one T cell receptor beta chain. This clone has just a few counts. Its antigen has not been determined. Nothing much larger sits one base from this clone, and base qualities are not available. This record belongs to a study of graft-versus-host responses after intestinal transplantation (dated by TCRdb to 2020 to 2022). As for the study more broadly: The transplants that recipients got were multivisceral, liver-intestinal, or isolated intestinal. To identify alloreactive clones, pre-transplant mixed lymphocyte reaction products were sequenced and then compared with unstimulated pre-transplant donor and recipient T cells. Donor T cell macrochimerism was defined as a peak of at least 4% donor T cells among recipient peripheral blood mononuclear cells. Every recipient was given anti-thymocyte globulin induction, then maintenance tacrolimus and steroids for about 3 years. A cohort of 20 to 25 intestinal transplant recipients, including one retransplant, was enrolled, and a few patients lacking pretransplant specimens were excluded. Rather than being sequenced by the commercial service, samples from a few later patients were sequenced in-house on an Illumina MiSeq and processed with MiXCR. Graft-versus-host and host-versus-graft alloreactive T cell clones were tracked in the graft, circulation and bone marrow after intestinal transplantation using bulk TCR-beta CDR3 sequencing. What the work shows at the level of the full study, not this receptor alone: In the allografts of patients with donor T cell macrochimerism, GvH to HvG T cell clonal ratios were high. The relatively low number and heterogeneity of intestinal transplant patients limited the conclusions. Early after transplant, peak levels of circulating GvH clones were found to be associated with declines in HvG clones. GvH clones were detected in recipient bone marrow, and some appeared earlier in ileal mucosa or blood, consistent with an intestinal mucosal origin.

The time point label for this specimen denotes: cells obtained before transplantation from donor or recipient. CD3+CD4+ and CD3+CD8+ populations were FACS-sorted from unstimulated pre-transplant donor and recipient cells taken from spleen or lymph nodes. The receptor library was made with the immunoSEQ multiplex PCR assay. For most patients, genomic DNA was isolated with the Qiagen DNeasy Blood and Tissue Kit and sent frozen to Adaptive Biotechnologies for TCR sequencing. For most patients, genomic DNA was subjected to high-throughput TCR-beta CDR3 sequencing by Adaptive Biotechnologies. As for the authors' bioinformatics: TCR sequencing data for around 20 patients were retrieved from Adaptive's ImmunoSEQ software; three other patients were processed with MiXCR and VDJtools. To correct CD4 versus CD8 sorting errors, sequences present in both subsets at a frequency ratio below 5:1 were removed. CDR3 nucleotide sequences shared between donor and recipient were removed because their origin could not be assigned. At least 2-fold expansion over unstimulated cells and a minimum CFSE-low frequency of 0.002% (template counts) or 0.001% (read counts) were required for clones to be classified as alloreactive. Mappable clones were those detected in sequenced pre-transplant spleen, lymph node, or MLR CFSE-low populations of the donor or recipient. Cumulative frequency of alloreactive clones was calculated as a percentage of all sequences weighted by copy number. TCRdb provides this immuneACCESS table in a form limited to in-frame rearrangements. Some clones are lacking; in checked studies, under half of them reflect an unresolved V gene, and why the rest are absent is not known. D and trimming come from the DNA, and the V and J calls and clone size come from that table. This sample is represented by about 92,000 clones; about nine tenths of them were singletons. Clones ranked in the top ten supply roughly 6% of the sample.

The sequencing used unstimulated CD8+ T cells sorted from spleen or lymph node cells, collected before intestinal transplant. The TCR originated in a human donor who received an intestinal transplant.

CDR3 protein: CATKSGNTEAFF. The nucleotide sequence is given as TGTGCCACTAAGTCCGGTAACACTGAAGCTTTCTTT. The rearranged chain carries TRBV19 and TRBJ1-1; the D gene remains uncertain. Via the germline V gene (reference sequence), CDR1 is LNHDA and CDR2 SQIVND. The trim is 10 bases for V and 2 bases for J, with a gap of 11 bases between the germline ends. Spanning cysteine to phenylalanine, the CDR3 consists of 12 amino acids. Solely the CDR3 DNA is kept, with 36 bases framed from the first base.